This TCR beta chain is from a study of CD8 T cells in ankylosing spondylitis. The CDR3 spans 13 residues. J was trimmed by 3 bases and V by 3 bases; bases with no gene match: 2. TCRdb reprocessed the 5' RACE reads via MiXCR and lists one record per CDR3 protein. The table includes 250,000 to 350,000 distinct CDR3 sequences, roughly 20% detected once. A remark on this clonotype: The antigen is not known.

Whole-study results and caveats: Within ankylosing spondylitis blood, a TCR beta motif made up of eight highly homologous variants appeared to be characteristic. Earlier work had already found some motif variants in reactive arthritis synovial fluid and blood. In ankylosing spondylitis patients, matched synovial fluid reportedly showed significant enrichment of disease-linked clones.

The specimen sequenced was blood, either unsorted or a sorted T cell fraction (not recorded which). V is TRBV12-3 or TRBV12-4 and J is TRBJ2-7; 7 bases are a match to TRBD1. This clonotype was obtained from a female donor with ankylosing spondylitis or in good health (not recorded which). The CDR3 DNA is TGTGCCAGCAGTTTCAGACAGGGCTACGAGCAGTACTTC. This encodes CASSFRQGYEQYF.